These T cell receptor beta chains were read from a single sample in a study of OX40 agonist ivuxolimab in advanced cancers. Assay used: immunoSEQ multiplex PCR; TCRdb lists only in-frame clones, some missing. The sample has around 100,000 clones; about 88% are singletons. Sequenced material: CD4+ or CD8+ T cells sorted from blood, taken in a trial of the OX40 agonist ivuxolimab. Source of these receptors: an adult with an advanced solid tumor such as melanoma, head and neck, liver or kidney cancer. Both conserved end residues are part of each CDR3. Fields, in order: CDR3 length, clone size, D gene, V gene, J gene, CDR3 DNA, CDR3 protein. D genes are given only for firm matches. For some rows the clone size is stated as once, few or many, or as a class when expanded; others skip it.

20,-,TRBD2,TRBV9,TRBJ2-3,TGTGCCAGCAGCCCCAGACTAGCGGGAGGGCCCTCGGTGGTCACAGATACGCAGTATTTT,CASSPRLAGGPSVVTDTQYF
15,-,TRBD1,TRBV2,TRBJ2-7,TGTGCCAGCAGTGTTATCGGGACAGGGGGAGTCGAGCAGTACTTC,CASSVIGTGGVEQYF
14,-,TRBD1,TRBV29-1,TRBJ2-6,TGCAGCGTTGAACAGGGGGCTGGGGCCAACGTCCTGACTTTC,CSVEQGAGANVLTF
14,-,TRBD2,TRBV18,TRBJ2-1,TGTGCCAGCTCACCAACTAGCGACTACAATGAGCAGTTCTTC,CASSPTSDYNEQFF
12,once,-,TRBV9,TRBJ2-7,TGTGCCAGCAGCGGGATATCCTACGAGCAGTACTTC,CASSGISYEQYF
19,-,TRBD2,TRBV4-1,TRBJ2-5,TGCGCCAGCAGCCAAGATGAGGCAGCGGGGCGATTCAGCCAAGAGACCCAGTACTTC,CASSQDEAAGRFSQETQYF
16,-,TRBD2,TRBV7-3,TRBJ2-1,TGTGCCAGCGCCCCCTCCGGGACTAGCGGGACAAATGAGCAGTTCTTC,CASAPSGTSGTNEQFF
12,-,-,TRBV27,TRBJ1-6,TGTGCCAGCAGACAACAGAATTCACCCCTCCACTTT,CASRQQNSPLHF
15,-,-,TRBV9,TRBJ1-2,TGTGCCAGCAGCGTAGTACCAGGTACTAACTATGGCTACACCTTC,CASSVVPGTNYGYTF
13,-,-,TRBV19,TRBJ2-1,TGTGCCAGTAGTATATCAAAACGGGACCCCCGGTTCTTC,CASSISKRDPRFF
16,-,TRBD2,TRBV19,TRBJ2-3,TGTGCCAGTAGAAGACTAGCGGGAGAGGGCACAGATACGCAGTATTTT,CASRRLAGEGTDTQYF
15,-,-,TRBV28,TRBJ2-5,TGTGCCAGCAGTTTGGGTGCGCAGGGATGGGAGACCCAGTACTTC,CASSLGAQGWETQYF
12,few,-,TRBV19,TRBJ1-2,TGTGCCAGTAGTAGAGGGACACTCGGCTACACCTTC,CASSRGTLGYTF
16,-,TRBD2,TRBV5-1,TRBJ2-5,TGCGCCAGCAGCTTGGGGGGACTAGCGGCAAAAGAGACCCAGTACTTC,CASSLGGLAAKETQYF
12,-,TRBD2,TRBV19,TRBJ2-3,TGTGCCAGTAGTACTAGCGGAGATACGCAGTATTTT,CASSTSGDTQYF